This T cell receptor (beta chain) was obtained from a study of blood T cell repertoires in COVID-19. Germline CDR1 reads MNHEY; CDR2 reads SVGEGT. The germline V and J ends were trimmed by 6 bases and 4 bases, with 15 bases remaining between them. CDR3 length: 14 residues. Under the authors' procedure: Amplifying reference gene primers gave estimates of nucleated cell counts. The protocol was immunoSEQ multiplex PCR, while the TCRdb copy is restricted to in-frame clones and leaves out a portion. That table supplies the V and J calls and clone size; D and trimming were determined from the DNA. The data contain about 40,000 clones, about 90% of them singletons. This clone was seen once.

The chain is built from TRBV6-2 or TRBV6-3 and TRBJ1-1; D is ambiguous. The receptor comes from a woman between 70 and 85 years old with acute or convalescent COVID-19. Sample: peripheral blood. The CDR3 protein is CASSLRGLSTEAFF. CDR3 nucleotides: TGTGCCAGCAGCCTCCGCGGGCTAAGCACTGAAGCTTTCTTT.